This T cell receptor (beta chain) was sequenced during a study of T cells in Graves' hyperthyroidism and ophthalmopathy. Turning to the study itself: Peripheral blood was obtained at initial diagnosis, preceding any treatment.

Study-wide points: Among clonotypes expanded in thyroid above 0.001, most were also found in blood. Ophthalmopathy was separated from stable hyperthyroidism by a 13 V-J model.

The count of this clonotype is one. The target antigen is unknown. Clinical symptoms, serum thyroxine, TRAb, thyroid ultrasound and orbital computed tomography informed diagnoses. Amplified regions were TCR beta CDR3 sequences from RNA transcripts. Primed by the HTBI set, a first-round RT-PCR was run on the TCR CDR3. MiXCR was run by TCRdb on the multiplex PCR reads, yielding one entry per CDR3 protein. The repertoire holds roughly 250,000 distinct CDR3 sequences, approximately 20% seen once, with around 60% in the top ten. V trimming: 1 base; J trimming: 2 bases; junction bases outside the gene matches: 4. The germline V gene has CDR1 LGHNA and CDR2 YNFKEQ. CDR3 length: 16 amino acids.

J is TRBJ2-1 and V is TRBV4-2, with TRBD2 matching over 8 bases. Source material: blood. This clonotype was sampled from a man aged 30-40 years with Graves' ophthalmopathy. The CDR3 sequence is CASSQGGTRAYNEQFF. CDR3 nucleotide sequence: TGTGCCAGCAGCCAAGGCGGGACTAGGGCCTACAATGAGCAGTTCTTC.